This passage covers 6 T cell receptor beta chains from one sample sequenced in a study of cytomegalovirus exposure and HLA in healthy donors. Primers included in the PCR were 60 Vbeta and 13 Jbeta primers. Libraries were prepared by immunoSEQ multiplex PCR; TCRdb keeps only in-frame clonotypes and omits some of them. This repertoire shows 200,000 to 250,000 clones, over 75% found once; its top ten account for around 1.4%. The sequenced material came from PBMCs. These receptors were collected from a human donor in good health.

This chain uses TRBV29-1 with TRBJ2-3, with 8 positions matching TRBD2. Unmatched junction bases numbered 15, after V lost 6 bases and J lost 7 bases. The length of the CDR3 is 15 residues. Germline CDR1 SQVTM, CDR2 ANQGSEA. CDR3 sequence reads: CSVEPLAGIRNTQYF. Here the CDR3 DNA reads TGCAGCGTGGAACCCTTAGCGGGAATACGCAATACGCAGTATTTT.

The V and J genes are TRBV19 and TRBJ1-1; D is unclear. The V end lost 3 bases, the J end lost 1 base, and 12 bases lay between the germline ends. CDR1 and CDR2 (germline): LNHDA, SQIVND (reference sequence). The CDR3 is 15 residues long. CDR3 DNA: TGTGCCAGTAGTATTATGTGGCAGGCGAACACTGAAGCTTTCTTT. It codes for CASSIMWQANTEAFF.

The CDR3 DNA follows: TGCGCCAGCAGCCAGTTAGACAGGGGGTCTTCTCACACCGGGGAGCTGTTTTTT. It yields the protein CASSQLDRGSSHTGELFF. This sequence joins TRBV4-3 and TRBJ2-2; 9 bases agree with TRBD1. J was trimmed by 3 bases and V by 3 bases; bases with no gene match: 11. The CDR3 loop spans 18 amino acids. Germline loops: CDR1 LGHNA, CDR2 YSLEER.

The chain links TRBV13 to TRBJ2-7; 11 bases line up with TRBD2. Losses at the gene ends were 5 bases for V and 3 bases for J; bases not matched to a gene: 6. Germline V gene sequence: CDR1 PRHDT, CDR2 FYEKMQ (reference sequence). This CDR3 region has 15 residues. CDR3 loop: CASSEGTSGGYEQYF. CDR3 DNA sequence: TGTGCCAGCAGCGAAGGGACTAGCGGAGGCTACGAGCAGTACTTC.

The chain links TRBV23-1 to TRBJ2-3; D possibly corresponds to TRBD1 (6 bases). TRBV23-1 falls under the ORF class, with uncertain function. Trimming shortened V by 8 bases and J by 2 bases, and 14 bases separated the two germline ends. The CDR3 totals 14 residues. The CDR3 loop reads CASRQGTTTDTQYF. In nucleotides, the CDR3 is TGCGCCAGCCGGCAGGGGACCACCACAGATACGCAGTATTTT.

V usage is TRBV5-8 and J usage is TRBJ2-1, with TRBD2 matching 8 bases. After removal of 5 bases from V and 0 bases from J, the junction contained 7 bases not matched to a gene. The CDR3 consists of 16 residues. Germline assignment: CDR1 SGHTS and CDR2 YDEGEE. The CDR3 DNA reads TGTGCCAGCAGGGCCGAGCGGGGGAGCTCCTACAATGAGCAGTTCTTC. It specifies CASRAERGSSYNEQFF.